The 26 T cell receptor beta chains given below trace back to one sample, sequenced in a study of blood T cells in healthy people across ages. Through a sample-barcoded 5' primer and a J-beta primer mix, a second PCR was run for roughly 6 to 12 cycles. A single record per CDR3 protein comes from TCRdb applying MiXCR to the 5' RACE reads. The sample holds about 590,000 distinct CDR3 sequences; about 30% are singletons and the top ten take more than 15%. The specimen was blood. All receptors derive from a woman aged 80 or over in good health.

This chain uses TRBV30 with TRBJ2-1; 7 bases match TRBD2. Germline loops: CDR1 GTSNPN, CDR2 SVGIG (reference sequence). The CDR3 spans 15 residues. Unmatched junction bases numbered 14, after V lost 5 bases and J lost 7 bases. The CDR3 DNA reads as TGTGCCTGGTCCCCCGCAGGTGGGCGGGGGAATGAGCAGTTCTTC. Its protein product is CAWSPAGGRGNEQFF. Filled out from reference TRBV30 and TRBJ2-1, the complete variable domain reads SQTIHQWPATLVQPVGSPLSLECTVEGTSNPNLYWYRQAAGRGLQLLFYSVGIGQISSEVPQNLSASRPQDRQFILSSKKLLLSDSGFYLCAWSPAGGRGNEQFFGPGTRLTVL.

In this sample, this clonotype turned up a few times. The chain is built from TRBV7-8 and TRBJ1-2; 11 bases match TRBD1. After removal of 5 bases from V and 4 bases from J, the junction contained 6 bases not matched to a gene. The germline gives CDR1 SGHVS, CDR2 FQNEAQ. The CDR3 extends over 15 amino acids. The CDR3, as DNA: TGTGCCAGCAGCACGGGGACAGGGGGGGGCTATGGCTACACCTTC. Translation gives CASSTGTGGGYGYTF.

With regard to this clonotype: The germline gene is not matched at one end of the junction; a read error may be the cause. The chain uses TRBV6-1 and TRBJ2-6; possibly TRBD1 for D (5 bases). The CDR3 covers 17 residues. Per the germline V gene, CDR1 is MNHNS and CDR2 is SASEGT. The CDR3 spells CASSEDQGFSGANVRTF. The CDR3 nucleotides are TGTGCCAGCAGTGAAGACCAGGGTTTCTCTGGGGCCAACGTCCGGACTTTC.

This clonotype was detected many times. The chain combines TRBV20-1 with TRBJ2-3; TRBD2 matches at 9 bases. In germline, CDR1 is DFQATT, CDR2 SNEGSKA (reference sequence). J was trimmed by 4 bases and V by 6 bases; bases with no gene match: 8. The CDR3 extends over 14 amino acids. The DNA for the CDR3 is TGCAGTGCCGGACAGACTAGCGGTGCAGATACGCAGTATTTT. It encodes CSAGQTSGADTQYF.

The chain combines TRBV20-1 with TRBJ2-7; the match to TRBD2 covers 11 bases. The CDR3 loop spans 13 amino acids. Germline CDR1 reads DFQATT; CDR2 reads SNEGSKA (reference sequence). J lost 2 bases, V lost 6 bases, and 3 bases had no gene match. CDR3 DNA: TGCAGTGCCGGGACTAGCGGTCCCTACGAGCAGTACTTC. Translating it yields CSAGTSGPYEQYF.

The V gene is TRBV30, the J gene TRBJ2-5; D unresolved. This CDR3 is 14 amino acids long. Germline loops: CDR1 GTSNPN, CDR2 SVGIG (reference sequence). V lost 4 bases, J lost 1 base, and 13 bases lay in between. The CDR3 loop reads CAWNRIPGQETQYF. The DNA of the CDR3 is TGTGCCTGGAACAGAATCCCAGGCCAAGAGACCCAGTACTTC. Based on the CDR3 plus reference TRBV30 and TRBJ2-5, the full variable domain is SQTIHQWPATLVQPVGSPLSLECTVEGTSNPNLYWYRQAAGRGLQLLFYSVGIGQISSEVPQNLSASRPQDRQFILSSKKLLLSDSGFYLCAWNRIPGQETQYFGPGTRLLVL.

This clonotype was seen many times. This chain links TRBV7-9 with TRBJ2-1; D not certain. CDR1 and CDR2 from the germline V gene are SEHNR and FQNEAQ (reference sequence). Trimming removed 6 bases at V and 7 bases at J, with 7 bases between. CDR3 length equals 11 residues. CDR3 coding DNA: TGTGCCAGCAGAGATCTAAATGAGCAGTTCTTC. Protein product: CASRDLNEQFF.

The rearrangement links TRBV30 to TRBJ1-1; TRBD1 matches 8 bases. Unmatched junction bases numbered 5, after V lost 2 bases and J lost 0 bases. Germline V gene lookup returns CDR1 GTSNPN and CDR2 SVGIG (reference sequence). CDR3 length: 15 amino acids. The CDR3 nucleotides read TGTGCCTGGAGTCCCGGACAGGGAATGAACACTGAAGCTTTCTTT. Translation: CAWSPGQGMNTEAFF.

This clonotype was found many times. The chain has TRBV7-9 and TRBJ1-2; D perhaps matches TRBD1 (5 bases). The CDR3 contains 14 residues. Looked up from germline, CDR1 is SEHNR and CDR2 is FQNEAQ (reference sequence). The germline V and J ends were trimmed by 5 bases and 8 bases, with 18 bases remaining between them. DNA for the CDR3: TGTGCCAGCAGCCCTCAGGGCATCCAGGAGGGCTACACCTTC. It specifies CASSPQGIQEGYTF.

A word on this clonotype: This is likely a read error, given that the CDR3 carries no conserved phenylalanine or tryptophan at its end. The chain recombines TRBV20-1 with TRBJ2-7; D may correspond to TRBD1 or TRBD2 (5 bases each). In germline, CDR1 is DFQATT, CDR2 SNEGSKA (reference sequence). CDR3 length: 12 amino acids. CDR3: CSAPGGNYEQYC. CDR3 nucleotide sequence: TGCAGTGCCCCTGGGGGAAACTACGAACAGTACTGC.

The sample holds many counts of this clonotype. The gene calls are TRBV6-1 and TRBJ2-1, with D perhaps matching TRBD1 (6 bases). Germline V gene data show CDR1 as MNHNS and CDR2 as SASEGT. This CDR3 contains 13 residues. With 7 bases removed from V and 12 bases from J, the gap between germline ends came to 19 bases. The CDR3, as DNA: TGTGCCAGCATCCACAGGGCAAGTTTCGGGCAGTTCTTC. Encoded protein: CASIHRASFGQFF.

Many counts were recorded for this clonotype. CDR3 loop: CASSPPGSTYEQYF. The CDR3 DNA is TGTGCCAGCTCACCACCCGGATCCACCTACGAGCAGTACTTC. This chain uses TRBV18 with TRBJ2-7; D call uncertain. The V gene's germline CDR1 is KGHSH and CDR2 LQKENI. The CDR3 is 14 amino acids. Trimming stripped 0 bases from V and 2 bases from J, with 8 bases between.

This clonotype has a count of ten or more. The J gene is TRBJ2-7, the V gene TRBV12-3 or TRBV12-4; D is unresolved. There are 13 residues in the CDR3. V was cut by 2 bases and J by 6 bases, with 11 bases left in between. CDR3 sequence (DNA): TGTGCCAGCAGTTTAACCGAAGTGAGCGAGCAGTACTTC. It encodes CASSLTEVSEQYF.

This chain connects TRBV20-1 to TRBJ1-5, with 9 positions matching TRBD1. This CDR3 has 13 residues. V lost 4 bases to trimming and J lost 9 bases; unmatched junction nucleotides: 7. CDR1 is DFQATT, CDR2 SNEGSKA, per germline (reference sequence). The CDR3 DNA reads as TGCAGTGCTACCCGGGACAGGGATCGGCCCCAGCATTTT. It is translated as CSATRDRDRPQHF.

V usage is TRBV7-2 and J usage is TRBJ2-2; 7 bases map to TRBD2. This CDR3 comprises 16 residues. The trim removed 0 bases at V and 8 bases at J, leaving 9 bases unmatched. The germline CDR1 and CDR2 sequences are SGHTA and FQGNSA. The CDR3 sequence is CASSLALASGRGELFF. CDR3 sequence (DNA): TGTGCCAGCAGCTTAGCGCTAGCTAGCGGAAGGGGGGAGCTGTTTTTT.

A note on this clonotype: Just one base apart from a much larger clone, this may be a read error. The chain joins TRBV3-1 to TRBJ2-1; D gene unclear. The CDR3 spans 11 residues. CDR1 is LGHDT, CDR2 YNNKEL, per germline (reference sequence). CDR3 nucleotide sequence: TGTGCCGGCAGCCAAGAGGATGAGCAGTTCTTC. Translating gives CAGSQEDEQFF.

This clonotype was seen repeatedly, ten times or more. V usage is TRBV29-1 and J usage is TRBJ2-1; the match to TRBD2 covers 11 bases. Per the germline V gene, CDR1 is SQVTM and CDR2 is ANQGSEA. V lost 7 bases to trimming and J lost 2 bases; unmatched junction nucleotides: 13. The CDR3 consists of 17 residues. The CDR3 spells CSAVASGGLVTYNEQFF. CDR3 sequence (DNA): TGCAGCGCTGTCGCTAGCGGGGGGCTAGTAACCTACAATGAGCAGTTCTTC.

The J gene is TRBJ2-3, the V gene TRBV20-1; tentatively, D is TRBD2 (5 bases). With 3 bases removed from V and 0 bases from J, the gap between germline ends came to 16 bases. The CDR3 has 16 amino acids. Germline CDR1 and CDR2: DFQATT and SNEGSKA (reference sequence). The CDR3 DNA sequence: TGCAGTGCTAGTTTACTCGGGGAGACTAGCACAGATACGCAGTATTTT. It specifies CSASLLGETSTDTQYF.

This clonotype was observed many times. The CDR3 reads CAISAATGELFF. DNA for the CDR3: TGTGCCATCAGCGCGGCCACCGGGGAGCTGTTTTTT. The genes are TRBV10-3 and TRBJ2-2; D is ambiguous. Trimming took off 6 bases at V and 4 bases at J, with 6 bases between the two ends. This CDR3 contains 12 residues. Germline CDR1 ENHRY, CDR2 SYGVKD.

A remark on this clonotype: A single base separates this from a much larger clone, so it may be a read error. The rearrangement uses TRBV7-3 and TRBJ1-1; the D is unclear. The V gene lost 5 bases and the J gene lost 13 bases, with 23 bases spanning the gap. The CDR3 runs to 14 residues. Germline loops: CDR1 SGHTA, CDR2 FQGTGA. Written as DNA, the CDR3 is TGTGCCAGCAGCCCCACGGCCCTGCCTTTGAAGCTTTTCTTT. Its translation: CASSPTALPLKLFF.

The table lists this clonotype with a few counts. The rearrangement joins TRBV20-1 to TRBJ1-4, with D perhaps TRBD1 (6 bases). Germline CDR1 and CDR2: DFQATT and SNEGSKA (reference sequence). Trimming pared 3 bases from V and 1 base from J, leaving 12 bases between. This CDR3 is built from 15 residues. CDR3 in amino acids: CSARDSSITNEKLFF. Here the CDR3 DNA reads TGCAGTGCTAGGGACAGCTCTATAACTAATGAAAAACTGTTTTTT.

The genes are TRBV29-1 and TRBJ2-3, with TRBD2 as a possible D gene (7 bases). The CDR3 totals 13 residues. Looked up from germline, CDR1 is SQVTM and CDR2 is ANQGSEA. V was trimmed by 6 bases and J by 3 bases, leaving 13 bases between them. The CDR3 spells CSVRGGGTDTQYF. In DNA form, the CDR3 reads TGCAGCGTGAGGGGGGGAGGGACAGATACGCAGTATTTT.

This clonotype appeared a single time. Given a much more abundant clone one base away, this may be a read error. This rearrangement joins TRBV3-1 to TRBJ2-1, with 8 bases that match TRBD1. V was clipped by 1 base and J by 10 bases; unmatched bases: 9. The CDR3 extends over 15 amino acids. Germline V gene lookup returns CDR1 LGHDT and CDR2 YNNKEL (reference sequence). The CDR3 region has the DNA TGTGCCAGCAGCCAAGGATTCCAGGGGGCCCTCGAGCAGTTCTTC. Translated: CASSQGFQGALEQFF.

This clonotype was counted many times. The gene calls are TRBV6-5 and TRBJ2-7; 10 bases fit TRBD1. The CDR3 is made up of 16 amino acids. Trimming cost V 0 bases and J 7 bases; bases outside gene matches: 9. The V gene's germline CDR1 is MNHEY and CDR2 SVGAGI. The CDR3 protein is CASSYSNPGQGQEQYF. CDR3 bases: TGTGCCAGCAGTTACTCGAACCCGGGACAGGGGCAAGAGCAGTACTTC.

For this clonotype: A much larger clonotype is one base distant, so this may be a read error. The V and J genes are TRBV20-1 and TRBJ1-1, with D perhaps TRBD1 (6 bases). This CDR3 comprises 14 residues. The V gene's germline CDR1 is DFQATT and CDR2 SNEGSKA (reference sequence). V was trimmed by 2 bases and J by 11 bases, leaving 21 bases between them. In DNA form, the CDR3 reads TGCAGTGCTAGACTCGACAGGAACCCCGGCCATGCTTTCTTT. Amino acid sequence: CSARLDRNPGHAFF.

The genes are TRBV27 and TRBJ1-2, with no clear D. The germline V gene encodes CDR1 MNHEY and CDR2 SMNVEV (reference sequence). The V gene lost 2 bases and the J gene lost 7 bases, with 17 bases spanning the gap. The CDR3 is 15 residues long. In nucleotides, the CDR3 is TGTGCCAGCAGTTTAACGCCGACGGACGGTCGTGGCTACACCTTC. Its protein product is CASSLTPTDGRGYTF.